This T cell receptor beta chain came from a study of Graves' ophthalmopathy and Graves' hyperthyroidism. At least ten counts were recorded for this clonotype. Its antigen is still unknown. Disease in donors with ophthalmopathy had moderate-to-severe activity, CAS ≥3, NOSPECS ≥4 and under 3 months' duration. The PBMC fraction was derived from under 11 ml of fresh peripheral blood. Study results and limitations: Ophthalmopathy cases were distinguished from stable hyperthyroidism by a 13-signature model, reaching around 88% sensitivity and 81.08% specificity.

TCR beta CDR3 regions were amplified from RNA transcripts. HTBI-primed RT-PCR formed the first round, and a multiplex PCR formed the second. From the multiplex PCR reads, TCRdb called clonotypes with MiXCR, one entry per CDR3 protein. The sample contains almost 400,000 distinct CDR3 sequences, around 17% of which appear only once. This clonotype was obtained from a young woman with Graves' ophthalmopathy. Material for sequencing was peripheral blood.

For the CDR3, the DNA is TGCAGTGTGCTTGGGACAGGGAGGGTGTGGAGCAATCAGCCCCAGCATTTT. Residues: CSVLGTGRVWSNQPQHF. The chain combines TRBV20-1 with TRBJ1-5; 9 nucleotides line up with TRBD1. The CDR3 loop spans 17 amino acids. CDR1 is DFQATT, CDR2 SNEGSKA, per germline (reference sequence). V lost 7 bases to trimming and J lost 1 base; unmatched junction nucleotides: 14.